Here is one TCR beta chain with its context. This specimen belongs to a study of T cell changes during pregnancy in multiple sclerosis. Data came from immunoSEQ multiplex PCR; TCRdb stores just in-frame clones and leaves some out. The sample includes over 45,000 clones, roughly 92% of them seen just once. The germline gives CDR1 MNHEY, CDR2 SVGAGI. This CDR3 region has 15 residues. Unmatched junction bases numbered 8, after V lost 6 bases and J lost 3 bases. The J gene is TRBJ1-5, the V gene TRBV6-5, with 7 bases identical to TRBD1. This receptor was identified in a female donor in good health, enrolled as a control in a pregnancy study. Specimen: peripheral blood, collected in the third trimester of pregnancy. The CDR3 sequence: CASSYVQGPNQPQHF. For the CDR3, the DNA is TGTGCCAGCAGCTATGTACAGGGGCCCAATCAGCCCCAGCATTTT.